Described below is a single T cell receptor beta chain sequence and its context. No antigen is known for it. This specimen belongs to a study of T cell responses to AZD1222 COVID-19 vaccine. General study findings and limits: In the spike-specific TCR repertoire, nearly half reportedly target unmutated variant regions. There were repertoire samples only from the period after the peak T cell response. Spike-specific TCR breadth rose after two AZD1222 doses, and depth rose as well.

The repertoire was sequenced with immunoSEQ multiplex PCR; TCRdb's copy has only in-frame clones and lacks some. The sample carries 150,000 to 200,000 clones, around nine tenths recorded once. V was clipped by 2 bases and J by 2 bases, with 15 bases between them. Germline values: CDR1 SGHTA, CDR2 FQGNSA. The length of the CDR3 is 16 residues. Sequences were derived from peripheral blood, sampled 28 days after the second dose of the MenACWY control vaccine. The chain recombines TRBV7-2 with TRBJ1-1; maybe TRBD1 (5 bases). The TCR sequence derives from an adult who received the MenACWY meningococcal vaccine as a control. CDR3 coding DNA: TGTGCCAGCAGCTTATTGGCAGGGCTCCTTAACACTGAAGCTTTCTTT. Translating gives CASSLLAGLLNTEAFF.